The T cell receptor (beta chain) described here comes from a study of persistence of HIV-infected CD4 T cells. Notes on the study in general: Bulk TCR data could not be restricted to HIV-1-infected CMV-responding cells.

The libraries were made with immunoSEQ version 4 in survey mode. Each sample used up to 1 ug genomic DNA diluted to about 10 ng/uL. TCRdb keeps only in-frame clones here, not all; method: immunoSEQ multiplex PCR. This sample has 50,000 to 65,000 clones, with 65% to 80% found just once. In regard to this clone: What it recognizes is unknown.

The germline V gene encodes CDR1 SNHLY and CDR2 FYNNEI. The V end was cut by 5 bases, the J end by 2 bases, with 12 bases between. There are 14 residues in the CDR3. Cells were stimulated with overlapping HIV-1 Gag 15-mer peptides. CD40L/CD69 double-negative CD45RO-high memory CD4+ T cells were collected. Donors had CD4+ T cell counts above 400 cells/uL and were CMV-seropositive. The sequencing here drew on CD4+ T cells sorted from PBMCs after approximately 20-hour stimulation, taken from a patient who received antiretroviral therapy. V gene TRBV2 combines with J gene TRBJ1-2; D not resolved. The TCR originated in an adult man with HIV who was CMV-seropositive. The CDR3 bases are TGTGCCAGCAGTCGGGAGGGCAGAAACTATGGCTACACCTTC. Amino acid sequence: CASSREGRNYGYTF.